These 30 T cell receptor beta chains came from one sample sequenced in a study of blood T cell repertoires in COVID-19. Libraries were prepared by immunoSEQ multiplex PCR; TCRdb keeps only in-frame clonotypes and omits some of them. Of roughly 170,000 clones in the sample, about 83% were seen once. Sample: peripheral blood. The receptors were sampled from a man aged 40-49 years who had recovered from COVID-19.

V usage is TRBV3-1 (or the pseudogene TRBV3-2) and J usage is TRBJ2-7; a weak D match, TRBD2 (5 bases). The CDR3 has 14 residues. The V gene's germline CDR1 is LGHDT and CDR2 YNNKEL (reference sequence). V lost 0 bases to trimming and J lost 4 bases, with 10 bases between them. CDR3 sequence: CASSQEGRGYEQYF. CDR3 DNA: TGTGCCAGCAGCCAAGAAGGGAGAGGTTACGAGCAGTACTTC.

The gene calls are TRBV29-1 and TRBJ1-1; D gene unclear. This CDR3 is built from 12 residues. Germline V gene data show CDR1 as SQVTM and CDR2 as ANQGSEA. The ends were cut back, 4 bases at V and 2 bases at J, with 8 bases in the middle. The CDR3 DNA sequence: TGCAGCGTTGGTACACCAAACACTGAAGCTTTCTTT. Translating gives CSVGTPNTEAFF.

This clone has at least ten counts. In nucleotides, the CDR3 is TGTGCCAGCAGCTCCTCCCCGACAGGGAGAAACGAGCAGTACTTC. As protein: CASSSSPTGRNEQYF. The genes are TRBV7-6 and TRBJ2-7, with 7 bases that match TRBD1. After removal of 4 bases from V and 5 bases from J, the junction contained 11 bases not matched to a gene. The CDR3 spans 15 residues. From germline, CDR1 is SGHVS and CDR2 FNYEAQ.

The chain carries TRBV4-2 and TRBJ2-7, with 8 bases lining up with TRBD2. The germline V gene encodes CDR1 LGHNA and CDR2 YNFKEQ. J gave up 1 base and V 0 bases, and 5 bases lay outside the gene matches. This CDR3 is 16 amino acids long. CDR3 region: CASSQESQRGSYEQYF. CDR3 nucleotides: TGTGCCAGCAGCCAAGAATCTCAGCGGGGGTCCTACGAGCAGTACTTC.

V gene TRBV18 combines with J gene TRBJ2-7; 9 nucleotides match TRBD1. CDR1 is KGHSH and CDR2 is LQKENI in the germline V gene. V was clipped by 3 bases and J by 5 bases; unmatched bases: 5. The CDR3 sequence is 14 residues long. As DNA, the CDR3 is TGTGCCAGCTCACCTCGGACAGGGGAGGACGAGCAGTACTTC. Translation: CASSPRTGEDEQYF.

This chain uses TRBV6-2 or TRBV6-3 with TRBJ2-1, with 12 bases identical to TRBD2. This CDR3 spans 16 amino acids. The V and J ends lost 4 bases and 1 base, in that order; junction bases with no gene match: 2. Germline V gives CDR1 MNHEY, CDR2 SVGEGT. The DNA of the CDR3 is TGTGCCAGCAGTTGGGGGACTAGCGGGTCCTACAATGAGCAGTTCTTC. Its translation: CASSWGTSGSYNEQFF.

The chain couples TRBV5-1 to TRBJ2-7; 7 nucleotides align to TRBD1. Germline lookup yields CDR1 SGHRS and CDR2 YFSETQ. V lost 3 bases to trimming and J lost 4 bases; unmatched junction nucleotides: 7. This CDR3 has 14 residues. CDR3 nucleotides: TGCGCCAGCAGCTCGGGACAGTACTCGTACGAGCAGTACTTC. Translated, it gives CASSSGQYSYEQYF. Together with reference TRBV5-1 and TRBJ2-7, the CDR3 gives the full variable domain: KAGVTQTPRYLIKTRGQQVTLSCSPISGHRSVSWYQQTPGQGLQFLFEYFSETQRNKGNFPGRFSGRQFSNSRSEMNVSTLELGDSALYLCASSSGQYSYEQYFGPGTRLTVT.

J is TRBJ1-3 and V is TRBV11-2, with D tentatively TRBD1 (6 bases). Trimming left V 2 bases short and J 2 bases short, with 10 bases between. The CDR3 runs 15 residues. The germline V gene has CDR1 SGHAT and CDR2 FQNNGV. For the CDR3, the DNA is TGTGCCAGCAGCTTATACAGGGCTGCTGGAAACACCATATATTTT. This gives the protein CASSLYRAAGNTIYF.

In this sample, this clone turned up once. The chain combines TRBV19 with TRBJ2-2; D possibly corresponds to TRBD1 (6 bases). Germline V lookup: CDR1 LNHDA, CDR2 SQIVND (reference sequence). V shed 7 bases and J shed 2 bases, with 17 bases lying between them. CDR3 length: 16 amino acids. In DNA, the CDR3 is TGTGCCAGTAAGGGATGGGGCAGGGGAAACACCGGGGAGCTGTTTTTT. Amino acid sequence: CASKGWGRGNTGELFF.

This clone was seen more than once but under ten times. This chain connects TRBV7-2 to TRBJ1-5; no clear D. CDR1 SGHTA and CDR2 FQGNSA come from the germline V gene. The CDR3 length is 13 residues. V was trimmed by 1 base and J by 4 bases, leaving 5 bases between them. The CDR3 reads CASSLGQNQPQHF. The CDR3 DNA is TGTGCCAGCAGCTTAGGGCAGAATCAGCCCCAGCATTTT.

The DNA for the CDR3 is TGTGCCAGCAGTCAGGGGCGACGGAACACCATATATTTT. This gives the protein CASSQGRRNTIYF. The V gene is TRBV28, the J gene TRBJ1-3; D may be TRBD1 (6 bases). The V gene's germline CDR1 is MDHEN and CDR2 SYDVKM. This CDR3 is built from 13 residues. Trimming cost V 5 bases and J 7 bases, with 12 bases left between them.

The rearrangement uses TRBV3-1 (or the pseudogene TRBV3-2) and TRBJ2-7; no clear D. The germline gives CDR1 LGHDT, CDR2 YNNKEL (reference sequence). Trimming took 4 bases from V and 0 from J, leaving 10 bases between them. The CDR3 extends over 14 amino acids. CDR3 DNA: TGTGCCAGCAGCCCGTCCCCCGGCTCCTACGAGCAGTACTTC. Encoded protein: CASSPSPGSYEQYF.

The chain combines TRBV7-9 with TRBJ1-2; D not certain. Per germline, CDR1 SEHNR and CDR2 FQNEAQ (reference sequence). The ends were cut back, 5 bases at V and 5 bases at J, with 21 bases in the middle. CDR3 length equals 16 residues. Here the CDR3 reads CASSRSSGRSPYGYTF. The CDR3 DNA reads TGTGCCAGCAGCCGCTCGTCGGGTCGCTCTCCTTATGGCTACACCTTC.

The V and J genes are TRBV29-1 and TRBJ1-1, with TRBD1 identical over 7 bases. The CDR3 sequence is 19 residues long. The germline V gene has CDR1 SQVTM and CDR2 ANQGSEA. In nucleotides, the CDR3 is TGCATCGACCCCCCCCGCCACAGGGGTGGGGTAAGTACGAACACTGAAGCTTTCTTT. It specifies CIDPPRHRGGVSTNTEAFF.

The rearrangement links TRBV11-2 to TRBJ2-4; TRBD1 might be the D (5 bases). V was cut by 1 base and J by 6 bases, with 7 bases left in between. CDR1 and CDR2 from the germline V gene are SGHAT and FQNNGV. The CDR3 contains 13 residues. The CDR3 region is CASSLGQLNIQYF. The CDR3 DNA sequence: TGTGCCAGCAGCTTAGGACAGCTAAACATTCAGTACTTC.

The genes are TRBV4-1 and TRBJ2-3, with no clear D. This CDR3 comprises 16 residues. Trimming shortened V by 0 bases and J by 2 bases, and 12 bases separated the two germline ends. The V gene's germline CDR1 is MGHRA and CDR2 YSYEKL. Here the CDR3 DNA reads TGCGCCAGCAGCCAAGAAAAGATAGTCATCACAGATACGCAGTATTTT. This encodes CASSQEKIVITDTQYF.

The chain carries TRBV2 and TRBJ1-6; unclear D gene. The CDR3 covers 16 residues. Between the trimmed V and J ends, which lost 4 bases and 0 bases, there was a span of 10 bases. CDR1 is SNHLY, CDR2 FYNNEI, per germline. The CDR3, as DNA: TGTGCCAGCAGTGTGCTCGATAGCTCCTATAATTCACCCCTCCACTTT. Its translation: CASSVLDSSYNSPLHF. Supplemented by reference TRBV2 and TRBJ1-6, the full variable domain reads EPEVTQTPSHQVTQMGQEVILRCVPISNHLYFYWYRQILGQKVEFLVSFYNNEISEKSEIFDDQFSVERPDGSNFTLKIRSTKLEDSAMYFCASSVLDSSYNSPLHFGNGTRLTVT.

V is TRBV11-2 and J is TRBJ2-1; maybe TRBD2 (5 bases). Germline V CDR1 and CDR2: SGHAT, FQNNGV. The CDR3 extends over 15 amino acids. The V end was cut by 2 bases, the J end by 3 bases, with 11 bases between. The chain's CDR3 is CASSLIYGGYNEQFF. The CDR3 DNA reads TGTGCCAGCAGCTTAATTTATGGAGGCTACAATGAGCAGTTCTTC.

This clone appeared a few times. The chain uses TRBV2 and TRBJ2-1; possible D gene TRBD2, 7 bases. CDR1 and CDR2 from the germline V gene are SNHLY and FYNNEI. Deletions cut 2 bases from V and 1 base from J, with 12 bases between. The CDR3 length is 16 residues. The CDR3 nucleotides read TGTGCCAGCAGTGAATATGGGGGGGCATCCTACAATGAGCAGTTCTTC. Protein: CASSEYGGASYNEQFF. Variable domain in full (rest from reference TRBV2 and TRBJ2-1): EPEVTQTPSHQVTQMGQEVILRCVPISNHLYFYWYRQILGQKVEFLVSFYNNEISEKSEIFDDQFSVERPDGSNFTLKIRSTKLEDSAMYFCASSEYGGASYNEQFFGPGTRLTVL.

The CDR3 DNA is TGTGCCAGCAGCCAAGATCTGCAGGCAGGGGGCACTCAGCCCCAGCATTTT. It codes for CASSQDLQAGGTQPQHF. V usage is TRBV4-2 and J usage is TRBJ1-5; 8 bases are shared with TRBD1. This CDR3 is built from 17 residues. J was trimmed by 6 bases and V by 0 bases; bases with no gene match: 10. Germline assignment: CDR1 LGHNA and CDR2 YNFKEQ.

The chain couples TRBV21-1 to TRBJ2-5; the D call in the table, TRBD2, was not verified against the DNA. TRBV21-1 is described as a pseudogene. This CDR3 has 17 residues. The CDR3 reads CASRLVGTSGKGETQYF. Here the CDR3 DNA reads TGTGCCAGCAGGTTAGTGGGGACTAGCGGGAAAGGGGAGACCCAGTACTTC.

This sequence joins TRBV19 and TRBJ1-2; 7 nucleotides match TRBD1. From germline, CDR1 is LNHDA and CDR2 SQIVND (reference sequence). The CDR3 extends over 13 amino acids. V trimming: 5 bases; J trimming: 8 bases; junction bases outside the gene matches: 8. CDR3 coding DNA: TGTGCCAGTAGTCAGACAGGGTTAAGAGGCTACACCTTC. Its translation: CASSQTGLRGYTF.

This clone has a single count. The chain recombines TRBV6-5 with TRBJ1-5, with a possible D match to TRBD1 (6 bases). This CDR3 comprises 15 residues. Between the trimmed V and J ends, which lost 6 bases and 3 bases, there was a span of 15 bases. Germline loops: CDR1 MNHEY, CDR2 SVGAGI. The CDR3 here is CASRPRQVPNQPQHF. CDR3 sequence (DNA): TGTGCCAGCAGACCTAGACAGGTTCCCAATCAGCCCCAGCATTTT.

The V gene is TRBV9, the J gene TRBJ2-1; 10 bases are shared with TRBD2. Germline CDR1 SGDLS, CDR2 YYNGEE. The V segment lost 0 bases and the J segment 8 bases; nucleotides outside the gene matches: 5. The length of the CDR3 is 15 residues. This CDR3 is CASSVDVAGGHEQFF. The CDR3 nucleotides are TGTGCCAGCAGCGTAGACGTAGCGGGGGGTCATGAGCAGTTCTTC.

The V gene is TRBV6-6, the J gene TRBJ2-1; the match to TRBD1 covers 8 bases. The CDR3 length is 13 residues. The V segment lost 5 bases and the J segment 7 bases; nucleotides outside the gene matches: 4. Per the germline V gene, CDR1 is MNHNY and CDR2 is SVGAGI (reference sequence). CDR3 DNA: TGTGCCAGCAGTCCCAGGGGGCTTAATGAGCAGTTCTTC. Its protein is CASSPRGLNEQFF.

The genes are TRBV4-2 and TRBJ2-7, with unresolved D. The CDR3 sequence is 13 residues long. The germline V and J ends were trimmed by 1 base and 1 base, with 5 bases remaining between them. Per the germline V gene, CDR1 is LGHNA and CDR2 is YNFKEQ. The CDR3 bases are TGTGCCAGCAGCCAAGCAGATTCCTACGAGCAGTACTTC. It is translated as CASSQADSYEQYF.

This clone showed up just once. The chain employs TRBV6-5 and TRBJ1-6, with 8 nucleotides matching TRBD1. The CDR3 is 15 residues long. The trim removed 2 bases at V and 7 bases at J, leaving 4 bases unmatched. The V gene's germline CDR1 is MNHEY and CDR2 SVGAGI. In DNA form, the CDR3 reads TGTGCCAGCAGTTACGCGGCAGGGGGCAATTCACCCCTCCACTTT. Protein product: CASSYAAGGNSPLHF.

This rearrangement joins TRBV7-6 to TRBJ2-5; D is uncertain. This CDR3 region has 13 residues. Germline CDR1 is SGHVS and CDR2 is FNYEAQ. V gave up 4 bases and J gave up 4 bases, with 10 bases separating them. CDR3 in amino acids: CASSSEIGETQYF. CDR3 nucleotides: TGTGCCAGCAGCTCGGAGATAGGAGAGACCCAGTACTTC.

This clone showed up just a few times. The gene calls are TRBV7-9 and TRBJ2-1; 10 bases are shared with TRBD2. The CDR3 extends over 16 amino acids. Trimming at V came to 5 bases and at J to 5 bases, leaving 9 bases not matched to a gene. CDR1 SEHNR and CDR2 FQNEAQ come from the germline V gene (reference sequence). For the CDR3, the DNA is TGTGCCAGCAGCCTCAGGGTAGCGGGGGGAAACAATGAGCAGTTCTTC. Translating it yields CASSLRVAGGNNEQFF.

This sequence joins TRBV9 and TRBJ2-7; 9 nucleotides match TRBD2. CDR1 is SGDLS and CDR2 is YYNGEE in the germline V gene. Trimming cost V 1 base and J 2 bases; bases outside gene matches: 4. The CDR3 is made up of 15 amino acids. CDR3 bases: TGTGCCAGCAGCGTAAGCGGGGGGCCTGCCTACGAGCAGTACTTC. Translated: CASSVSGGPAYEQYF.